This T cell receptor (beta chain) was sequenced in a study of glioma-infiltrating T cells after dendritic cell vaccination. Overall study context: Glioblastoma patients came from Phase I and II dendritic cell vaccination trials.

V shed 5 bases, J shed 2 bases, and the junction held 7 bases outside the gene matches. Germline-derived CDR1 and CDR2 are SGHKS and YYEKEE (reference sequence). The CDR3 consists of 16 residues. TCRB CDR3 was amplified from 2 ug genomic DNA or less. The primer mix had 60 V beta and 13 J beta primers. TCRdb's table, derived via immunoSEQ multiplex PCR, lists solely in-frame clones and lacks some. The data contain around 92,000 clones, 80% of them singletons. Time point meaning: after dendritic cell vaccination, including at tumor progression/relapse. The sequence was obtained from a human donor with glioblastoma. This specimen was blood, taken after dendritic cell vaccination. The rearrangement joins TRBV5-5 to TRBJ1-5; TRBD1 matches 10 bases. The CDR3 spells CASSYRQGAGNQPQHF. DNA of the CDR3: TGTGCCAGCAGTTATCGACAGGGGGCTGGCAATCAGCCCCAGCATTTT.